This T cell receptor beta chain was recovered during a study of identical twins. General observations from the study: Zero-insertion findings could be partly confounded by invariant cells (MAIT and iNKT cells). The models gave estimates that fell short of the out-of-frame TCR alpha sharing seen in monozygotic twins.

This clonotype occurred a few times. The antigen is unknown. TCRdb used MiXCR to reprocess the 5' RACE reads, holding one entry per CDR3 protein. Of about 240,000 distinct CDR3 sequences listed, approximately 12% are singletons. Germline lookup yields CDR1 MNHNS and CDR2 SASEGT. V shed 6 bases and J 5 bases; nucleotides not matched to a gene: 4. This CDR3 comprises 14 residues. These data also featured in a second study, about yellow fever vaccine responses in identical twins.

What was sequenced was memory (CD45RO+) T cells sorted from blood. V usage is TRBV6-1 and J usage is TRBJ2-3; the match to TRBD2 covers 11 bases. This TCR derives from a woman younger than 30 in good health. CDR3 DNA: TGTGCCAGCAGCCACGGGACTAGCGGAGATACGCAGTATTTT. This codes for CASSHGTSGDTQYF.